Following are 12 T cell receptor beta chains from one sample sequenced in a study of technical replicates of blood from several donors (dated by TCRdb to about 2017). The library was produced with the immunoSEQ multiplex PCR assay. TCRdb re-hosts the immuneACCESS table, in-frame sequences only. Its copies lack some clones; in the studies checked, an unresolved V gene accounts for under half of them, and the cause for the rest is not known. The sample table holds roughly 14,000 clones, of which 85% to 90% were seen once. In total, the top ten clones hold around 12% of the sample. Sample: PBMCs. The receptors come from a human donor in good health.

The J gene is TRBJ2-3, the V gene TRBV10-1, with TRBD2 matching 7 bases. CDR1 is WNHNN, CDR2 SYGVQD, per germline (reference sequence). This CDR3 is built from 15 residues. After removal of 4 bases from V and 3 bases from J, the junction contained 7 bases not matched to a gene. The DNA for the CDR3 is TGCGCCAGCAGTGCTGGGGAGGGTGAGACAGATACGCAGTATTTT. It is translated as CASSAGEGETDTQYF.

V is TRBV7-9 and J is TRBJ2-1; 8 positions match TRBD2. Germline lookup yields CDR1 SEHNR and CDR2 FQNEAQ (reference sequence). This CDR3 is built from 15 residues. The ends lost 5 bases at V and 8 bases at J; junction bases unmatched: 11. CDR3 nucleotide sequence: TGTGCCAGCAGCCGCCCGGGAGGGTTTTATGATGAGCAGTTCTTC. Protein sequence: CASSRPGGFYDEQFF.

The rearrangement links TRBV10-2 to TRBJ2-5, with 9 bases that match TRBD2. Per the germline V gene, CDR1 is WSHSY and CDR2 is SAAADI. The V segment lost 4 bases and the J segment 5 bases; nucleotides outside the gene matches: 8. This CDR3 contains 15 residues. The chain's CDR3 is CASSVASGMDETQYF. In DNA form, the CDR3 reads TGCGCCAGCAGTGTGGCTAGCGGGATGGATGAGACCCAGTACTTC.

This chain uses TRBV29-1 with TRBJ2-7, with 7 bases lining up with TRBD1. The CDR3 consists of 12 residues. From germline, CDR1 is SQVTM and CDR2 ANQGSEA. With V trimmed by 4 bases and J by 7 bases, 7 bases remained unmatched. This chain's CDR3 is CSVGTGEQEQYF. CDR3 in DNA: TGCAGCGTTGGGACAGGCGAACAGGAGCAGTACTTC.

This clone showed up just once. The chain recombines TRBV7-3 with TRBJ2-5; a possible D gene is TRBD1 (7 bases). CDR3 length: 17 amino acids. Germline CDR1 is SGHTA and CDR2 is FQGTGA. Between the trimmed V and J ends, which lost 1 base and 4 bases, there was a span of 19 bases. The CDR3: CASSLMEGAKVGETQYF. The CDR3 bases are TGTGCCAGCAGCTTAATGGAGGGGGCGAAGGTCGGAGAGACCCAGTACTTC. The complete variable domain, with remaining parts taken from reference TRBV7-3 and TRBJ2-5, reads GAGVSQTPSNKVTEKGKYVELRCDPISGHTALYWYRQSLGQGPEFLIYFQGTGAADDSGLPNDRFFAVRPEGSVSTLKIQRTERGDSAVYLCASSLMEGAKVGETQYFGPGTRLLVL.

V usage is TRBV7-2 and J usage is TRBJ1-4; D perhaps matches TRBD1 (6 bases). Looked up from germline, CDR1 is SGHTA and CDR2 is FQGNSA. This CDR3 spans 15 amino acids. The V and J ends lost 2 bases and 7 bases respectively, with 14 bases between them. This CDR3 reads CASSLQGFVSEKLFF. The CDR3 coding sequence is TGTGCCAGCAGCTTACAGGGGTTCGTCAGTGAAAAACTGTTTTTT. Filled out from reference TRBV7-2 and TRBJ1-4, the complete variable domain reads GAGVSQSPSNKVTEKGKDVELRCDPISGHTALYWYRQSLGQGLEFLIYFQGNSAPDKSGLPSDRFSAERTGGSVSTLTIQRTQQEDSAVYLCASSLQGFVSEKLFFGSGTQLSVL.

The J gene is TRBJ2-5, the V gene TRBV5-4; TRBD1 matches 7 bases. V gave up 1 base and J gave up 1 base; unmatched junction bases: 19. The V gene's germline CDR1 is SGHNT and CDR2 YYREEE (reference sequence). There are 20 residues in the CDR3. The CDR3 DNA reads as TGTGCCAGCAGCTTGAACGCCCGGGCAGGGGGTCGCAAAAGCCAAGAGACCCAGTACTTC. The encoded protein is CASSLNARAGGRKSQETQYF.

This clone came up a few times. This chain joins TRBV4-1 and TRBJ2-1; TRBD2 aligns across 9 bases. Germline-derived CDR1 and CDR2 are MGHRA and YSYEKL. After removal of 4 bases from V and 0 bases from J, the junction contained 16 bases not matched to a gene. This CDR3 has 20 residues. CDR3 DNA sequence: TGCGCCAGCAGCCGTGAAAGCCCTAGCGGGACGATAAGCTCCTACAATGAGCAGTTCTTC. Translated: CASSRESPSGTISSYNEQFF.

This chain links TRBV5-4 with TRBJ2-5; TRBD2 matches at 9 bases. Germline CDR1 is SGHNT and CDR2 is YYREEE (reference sequence). The junction had 3 bases not matched to a gene; V was cut back by 4 bases and J by 5 bases. The CDR3 is made up of 13 amino acids. The CDR3 loop is CASSMTSGETQYF. The CDR3 DNA is TGTGCCAGCAGCATGACTAGCGGTGAGACCCAGTACTTC.

The rearrangement uses TRBV6-1 and TRBJ2-7, with 7 bases identical to TRBD1. The V and J ends lost 6 bases and 3 bases, in that order; junction bases with no gene match: 8. The CDR3 has 14 residues. Germline V gene data show CDR1 as MNHNS and CDR2 as SASEGT. DNA of the CDR3: TGTGCCAGCAGCTCCGGGACAGTAAACTACGAGCAGTACTTC. Amino acids: CASSSGTVNYEQYF.

The genes are TRBV5-1 and TRBJ2-1; 8 bases align to TRBD2. The CDR3 has 16 residues. The V and J ends lost 0 bases and 6 bases, in that order; junction bases with no gene match: 8. Germline V CDR1 and CDR2: SGHRS, YFSETQ. The CDR3 loop is CASSLAGGAGSNEQFF. The CDR3 DNA sequence: TGCGCCAGCAGCTTGGCCGGGGGGGCGGGGTCCAATGAGCAGTTCTTC. Full variable domain (remainder filled in from reference TRBV5-1 and TRBJ2-1): KAGVTQTPRYLIKTRGQQVTLSCSPISGHRSVSWYQQTPGQGLQFLFEYFSETQRNKGNFPGRFSGRQFSNSRSEMNVSTLELGDSALYLCASSLAGGAGSNEQFFGPGTRLTVL.

The V and J genes are TRBV19 and TRBJ2-7, with 9 bases identical to TRBD1. The ends lost 5 bases at V and 4 bases at J; junction bases unmatched: 6. CDR1 is LNHDA and CDR2 is SQIVND in the germline V gene (reference sequence). The CDR3 runs 14 residues. CDR3 protein: CASSSGQGMYEQYF. CDR3 bases: TGTGCCAGTAGTTCAGGACAGGGGATGTACGAGCAGTACTTC.